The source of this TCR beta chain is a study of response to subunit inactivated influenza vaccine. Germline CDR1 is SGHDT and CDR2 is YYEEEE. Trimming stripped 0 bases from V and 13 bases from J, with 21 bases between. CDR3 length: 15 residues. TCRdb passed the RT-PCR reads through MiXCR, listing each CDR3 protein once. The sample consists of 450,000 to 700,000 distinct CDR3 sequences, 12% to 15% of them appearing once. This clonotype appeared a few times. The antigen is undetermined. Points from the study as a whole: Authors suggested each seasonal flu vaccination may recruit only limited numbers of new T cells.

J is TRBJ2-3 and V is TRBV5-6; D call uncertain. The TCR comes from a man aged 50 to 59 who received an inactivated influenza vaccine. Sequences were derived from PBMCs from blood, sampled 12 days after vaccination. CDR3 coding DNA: TGTGCCAGCAGCTTGGACCCACTGTCTTGGCCTGCGGAGTATTTT. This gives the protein CASSLDPLSWPAEYF. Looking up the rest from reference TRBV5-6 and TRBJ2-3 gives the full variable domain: DAGVTQSPTHLIKTRGQQVTLRCSPKSGHDTVSWYQQALGQGPQFIFQYYEEEERQRGNFPDRFSGHQFPNYSSELNVNALLLGDSALYLCASSLDPLSWPAEYFGPGTRLTVL.